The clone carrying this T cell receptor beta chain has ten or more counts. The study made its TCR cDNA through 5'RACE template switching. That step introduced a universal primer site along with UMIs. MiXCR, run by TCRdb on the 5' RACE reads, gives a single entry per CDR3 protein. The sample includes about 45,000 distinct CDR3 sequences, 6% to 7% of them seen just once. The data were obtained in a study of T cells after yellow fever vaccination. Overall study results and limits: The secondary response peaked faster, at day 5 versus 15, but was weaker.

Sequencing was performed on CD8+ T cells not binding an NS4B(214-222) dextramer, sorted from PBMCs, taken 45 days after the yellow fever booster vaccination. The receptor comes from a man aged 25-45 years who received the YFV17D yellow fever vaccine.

The CDR3 region is CASRGLHSYEQYF. In DNA, the CDR3 is TGTGCCAGCAGGGGACTCCACTCCTACGAGCAGTACTTC. The chain links TRBV2 to TRBJ2-7; D perhaps matches TRBD2 (6 bases). This CDR3 contains 13 residues. V lost 6 bases to trimming and J lost 0 bases, with 9 bases between them. The germline CDR1 and CDR2 sequences are SNHLY and FYNNEI. Drawing the rest from reference TRBV2 and TRBJ2-7, the complete variable domain is EPEVTQTPSHQVTQMGQEVILRCVPISNHLYFYWYRQILGQKVEFLVSFYNNEISEKSEIFDDQFSVERPDGSNFTLKIRSTKLEDSAMYFCASRGLHSYEQYFGPGTRLTVT.